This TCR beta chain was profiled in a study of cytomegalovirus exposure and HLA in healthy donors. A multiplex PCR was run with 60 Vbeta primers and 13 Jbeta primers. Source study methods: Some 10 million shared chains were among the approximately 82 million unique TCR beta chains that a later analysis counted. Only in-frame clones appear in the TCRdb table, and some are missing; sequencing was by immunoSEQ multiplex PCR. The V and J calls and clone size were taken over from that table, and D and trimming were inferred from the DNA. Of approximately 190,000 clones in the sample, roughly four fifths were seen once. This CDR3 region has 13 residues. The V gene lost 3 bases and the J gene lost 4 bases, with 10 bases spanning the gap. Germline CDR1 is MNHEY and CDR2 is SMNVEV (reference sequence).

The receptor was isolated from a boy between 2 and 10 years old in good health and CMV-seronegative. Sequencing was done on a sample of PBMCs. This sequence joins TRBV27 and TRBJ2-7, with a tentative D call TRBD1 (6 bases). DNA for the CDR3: TGTGCCAGCAGTTTGGGGGACACGTACGAGCAGTACTTC. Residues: CASSLGDTYEQYF.